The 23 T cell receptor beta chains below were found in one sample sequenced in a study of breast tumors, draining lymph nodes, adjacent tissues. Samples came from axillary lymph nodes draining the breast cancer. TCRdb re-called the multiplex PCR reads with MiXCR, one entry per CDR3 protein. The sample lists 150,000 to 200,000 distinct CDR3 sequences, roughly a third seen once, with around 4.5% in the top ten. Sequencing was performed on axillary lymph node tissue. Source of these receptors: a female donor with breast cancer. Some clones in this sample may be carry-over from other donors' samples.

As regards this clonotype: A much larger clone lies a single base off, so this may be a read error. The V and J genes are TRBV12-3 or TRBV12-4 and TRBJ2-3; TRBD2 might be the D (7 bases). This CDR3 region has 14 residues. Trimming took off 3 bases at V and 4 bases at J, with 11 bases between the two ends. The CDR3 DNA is TGTGCCAGCAGTTTTGGGGGGGGCGCAGATACGCAGTATTTT. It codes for CASSFGGGADTQYF.

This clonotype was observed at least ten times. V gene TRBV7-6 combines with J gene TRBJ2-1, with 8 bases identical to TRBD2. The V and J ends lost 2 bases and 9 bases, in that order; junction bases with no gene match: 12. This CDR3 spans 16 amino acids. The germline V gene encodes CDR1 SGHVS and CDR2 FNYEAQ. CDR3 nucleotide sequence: TGTGCCAGCAGCTTAATGCGGGAGGCGAGTTTTCTTGAGCAGTTCTTC. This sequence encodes CASSLMREASFLEQFF.

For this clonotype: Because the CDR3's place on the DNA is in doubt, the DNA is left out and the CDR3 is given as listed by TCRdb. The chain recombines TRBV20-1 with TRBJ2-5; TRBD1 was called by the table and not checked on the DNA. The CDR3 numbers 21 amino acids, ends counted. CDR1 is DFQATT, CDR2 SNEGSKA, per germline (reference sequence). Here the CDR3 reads CSARKTGQKGSYTFGSGTQYF.

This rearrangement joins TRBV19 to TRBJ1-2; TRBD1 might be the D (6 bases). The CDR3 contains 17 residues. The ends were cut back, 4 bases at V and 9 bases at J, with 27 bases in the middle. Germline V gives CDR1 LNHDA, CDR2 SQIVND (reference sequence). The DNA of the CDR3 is TGTGCCAGTAGTAGGGTGGGGGGCAGTACCAATCTAAACCGCTACACCTTC. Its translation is CASSRVGGSTNLNRYTF.

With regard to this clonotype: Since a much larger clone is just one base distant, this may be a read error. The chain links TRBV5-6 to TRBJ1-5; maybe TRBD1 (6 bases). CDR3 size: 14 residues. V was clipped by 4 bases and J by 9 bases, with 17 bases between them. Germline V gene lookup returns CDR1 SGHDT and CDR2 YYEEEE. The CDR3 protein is CASSLGGPSWPQHF. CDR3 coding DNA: TGTGCCAGCAGCCTAGGGGGTCCTTCGTGGCCCCAGCATTTT.

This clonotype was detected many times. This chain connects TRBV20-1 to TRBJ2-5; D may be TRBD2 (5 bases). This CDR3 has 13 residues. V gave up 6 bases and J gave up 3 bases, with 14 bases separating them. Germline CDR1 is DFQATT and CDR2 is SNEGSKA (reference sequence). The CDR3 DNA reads TGCAGTGCATTAACGACGGAGGAAGAGACCCAGTACTTC. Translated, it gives CSALTTEEETQYF.

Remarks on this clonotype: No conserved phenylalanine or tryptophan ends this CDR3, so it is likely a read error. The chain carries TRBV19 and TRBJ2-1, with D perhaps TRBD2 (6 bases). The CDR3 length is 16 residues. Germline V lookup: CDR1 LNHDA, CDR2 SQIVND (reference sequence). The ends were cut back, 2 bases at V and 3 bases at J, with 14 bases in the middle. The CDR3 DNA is TGTGCCAGTAGTATATGGGGTTCTAGCGTCTACAATGAGCAGTTCTCC. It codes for CASSIWGSSVYNEQFS.

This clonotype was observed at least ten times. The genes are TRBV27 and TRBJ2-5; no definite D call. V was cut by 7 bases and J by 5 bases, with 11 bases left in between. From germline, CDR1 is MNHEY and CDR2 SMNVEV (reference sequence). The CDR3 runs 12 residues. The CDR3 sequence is CASKGLDETQYF. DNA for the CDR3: TGTGCCAGCAAGGGCTTAGACGAGACCCAGTACTTC.

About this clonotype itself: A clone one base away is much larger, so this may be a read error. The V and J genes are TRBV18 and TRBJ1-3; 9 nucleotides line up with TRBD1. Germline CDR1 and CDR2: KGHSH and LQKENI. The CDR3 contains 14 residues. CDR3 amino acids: CASTTGGSGNTICF. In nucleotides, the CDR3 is TGTGCCAGCACAACAGGGGGCTCTGGAAACACCATATGTTTT.

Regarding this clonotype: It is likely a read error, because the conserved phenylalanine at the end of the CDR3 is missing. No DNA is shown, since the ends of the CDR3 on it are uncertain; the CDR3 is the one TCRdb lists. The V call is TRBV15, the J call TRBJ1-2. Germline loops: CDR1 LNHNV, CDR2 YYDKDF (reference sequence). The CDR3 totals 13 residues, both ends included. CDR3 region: CATSRAEAVGYAY.

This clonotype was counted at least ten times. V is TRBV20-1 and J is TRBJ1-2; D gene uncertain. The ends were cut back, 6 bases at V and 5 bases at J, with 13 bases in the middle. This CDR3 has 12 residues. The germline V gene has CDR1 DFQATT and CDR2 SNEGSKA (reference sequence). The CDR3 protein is CSASPRPYGYTF. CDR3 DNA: TGCAGTGCATCCCCCCGCCCGTATGGCTACACCTTC.

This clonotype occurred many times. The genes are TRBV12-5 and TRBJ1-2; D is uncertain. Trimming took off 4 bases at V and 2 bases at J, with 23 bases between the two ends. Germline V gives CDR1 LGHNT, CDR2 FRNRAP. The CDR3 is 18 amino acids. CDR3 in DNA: TGTGCTAGTGGTTCCCCCCCTCCTTTGTCGCCGGAGAACTATGGCTACACCTTC. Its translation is CASGSPPPLSPENYGYTF.

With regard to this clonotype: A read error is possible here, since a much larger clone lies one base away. The CDR3 DNA follows: TGCAGTGCTCCGATAAAGATGACAGGGACAGAGACCCAGTACTTC. The encoded protein is CSAPIKMTGTETQYF. V and J are TRBV20-1 and TRBJ2-5; TRBD1 aligns across 7 bases. In germline, CDR1 is DFQATT, CDR2 SNEGSKA (reference sequence). Germline trimming cut 5 bases from V and 4 bases from J; bases unmatched to any gene: 13. This CDR3 is 15 amino acids long.

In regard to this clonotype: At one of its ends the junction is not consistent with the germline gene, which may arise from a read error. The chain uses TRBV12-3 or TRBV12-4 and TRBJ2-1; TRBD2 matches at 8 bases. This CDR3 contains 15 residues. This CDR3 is CASSLAGNWADTQFF. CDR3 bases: TGTGCCAGCAGCTTAGCGGGAAATTGGGCAGATACGCAGTTCTTC.

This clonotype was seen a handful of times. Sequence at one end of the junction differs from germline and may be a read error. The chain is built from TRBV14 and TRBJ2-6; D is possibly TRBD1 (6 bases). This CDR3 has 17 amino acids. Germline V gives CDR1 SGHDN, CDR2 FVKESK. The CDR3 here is CASSQPGVGSGATVLTF. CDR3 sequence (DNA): TGTGCCAGCAGCCAACCAGGGGTGGGCTCTGGGGCCACCGTCCTGACTTTC.

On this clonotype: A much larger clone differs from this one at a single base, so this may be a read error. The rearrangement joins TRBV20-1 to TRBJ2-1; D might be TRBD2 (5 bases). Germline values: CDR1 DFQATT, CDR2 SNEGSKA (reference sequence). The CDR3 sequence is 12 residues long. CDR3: CSARVLGEEPFF. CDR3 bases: TGCAGTGCTAGAGTGCTCGGGGAAGAGCCGTTCTTC.

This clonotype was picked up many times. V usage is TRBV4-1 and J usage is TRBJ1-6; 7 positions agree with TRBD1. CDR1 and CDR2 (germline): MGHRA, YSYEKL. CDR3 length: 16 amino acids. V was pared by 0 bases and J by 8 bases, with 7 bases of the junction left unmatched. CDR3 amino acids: CASSQEAGGRDSPLHF. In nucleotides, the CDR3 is TGCGCCAGCAGCCAAGAGGCAGGGGGTAGGGATTCACCCCTCCACTTT.

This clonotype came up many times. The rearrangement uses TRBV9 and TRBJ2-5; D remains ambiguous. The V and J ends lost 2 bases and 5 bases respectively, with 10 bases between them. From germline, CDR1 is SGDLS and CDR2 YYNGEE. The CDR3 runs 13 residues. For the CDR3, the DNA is TGTGCCAGCAGCGTTAAACCTTCTGAGACCCAGTACTTC. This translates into CASSVKPSETQYF.

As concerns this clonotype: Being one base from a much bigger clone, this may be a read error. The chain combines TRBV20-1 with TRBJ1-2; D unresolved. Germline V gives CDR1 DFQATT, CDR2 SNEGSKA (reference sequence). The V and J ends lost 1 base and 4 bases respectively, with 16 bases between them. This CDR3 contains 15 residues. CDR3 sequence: CSARGRTAQPYGYTF. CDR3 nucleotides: TGCAGTGCTAGAGGTAGAACGGCTCAACCCTATGGCTACACCTTC.

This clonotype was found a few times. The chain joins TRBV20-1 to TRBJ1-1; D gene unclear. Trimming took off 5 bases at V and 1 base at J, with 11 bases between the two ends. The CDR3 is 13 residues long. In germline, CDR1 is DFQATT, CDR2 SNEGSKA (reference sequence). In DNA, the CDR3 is TGCAGTGCTCGAACGGACGGGAACACTGAAGCTTTCTTT. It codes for CSARTDGNTEAFF.

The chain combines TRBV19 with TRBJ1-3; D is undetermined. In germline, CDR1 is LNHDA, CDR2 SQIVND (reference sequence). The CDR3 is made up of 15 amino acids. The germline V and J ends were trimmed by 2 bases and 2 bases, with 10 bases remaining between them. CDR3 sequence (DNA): TGTGCCAGTAGTATAAGGGCGGGCACTGGAAACACCATATATTTT. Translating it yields CASSIRAGTGNTIYF. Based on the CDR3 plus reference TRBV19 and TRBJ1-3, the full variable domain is DGGITQSPKYLFRKEGQNVTLSCEQNLNHDAMYWYRQDPGQGLRLIYYSQIVNDFQKGDIAEGYSVSREKKESFPLTVTSAQKNPTAFYLCASSIRAGTGNTIYFGEGSWLTVV.

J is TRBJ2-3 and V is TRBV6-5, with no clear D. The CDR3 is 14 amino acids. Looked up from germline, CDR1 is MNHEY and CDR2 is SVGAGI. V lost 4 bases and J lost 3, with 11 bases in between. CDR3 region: CASSFGTGTDTQYF. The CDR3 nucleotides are TGTGCCAGCAGTTTCGGAACCGGGACAGATACGCAGTATTTT.

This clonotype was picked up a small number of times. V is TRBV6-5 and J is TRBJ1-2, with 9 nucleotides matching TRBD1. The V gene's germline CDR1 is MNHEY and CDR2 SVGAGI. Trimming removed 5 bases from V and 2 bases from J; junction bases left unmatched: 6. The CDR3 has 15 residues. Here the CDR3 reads CASSKGTGLNYGYTF. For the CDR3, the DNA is TGTGCCAGCAGTAAAGGGACAGGGCTCAACTATGGCTACACCTTC.